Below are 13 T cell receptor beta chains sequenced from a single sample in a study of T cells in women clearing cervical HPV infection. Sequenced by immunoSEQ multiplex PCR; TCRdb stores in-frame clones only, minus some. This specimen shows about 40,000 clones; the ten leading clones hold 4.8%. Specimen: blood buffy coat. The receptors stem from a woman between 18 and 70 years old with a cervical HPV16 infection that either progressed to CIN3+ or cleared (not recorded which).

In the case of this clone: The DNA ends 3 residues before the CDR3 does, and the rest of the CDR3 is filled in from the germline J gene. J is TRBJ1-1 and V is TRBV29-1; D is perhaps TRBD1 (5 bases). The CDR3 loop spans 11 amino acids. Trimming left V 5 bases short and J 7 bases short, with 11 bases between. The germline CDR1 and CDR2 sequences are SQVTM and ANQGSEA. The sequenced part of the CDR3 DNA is TGCAGCGTTAAGGGGAATGGTGAA. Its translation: CSVKGNGE. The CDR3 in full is CSVKGNGEAFF.

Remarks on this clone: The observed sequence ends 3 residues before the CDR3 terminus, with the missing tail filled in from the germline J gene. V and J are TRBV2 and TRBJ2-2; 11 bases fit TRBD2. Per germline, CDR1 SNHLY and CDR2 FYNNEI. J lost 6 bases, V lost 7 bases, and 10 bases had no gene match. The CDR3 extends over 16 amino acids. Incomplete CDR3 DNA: TGTGCCAGCACTACCCCTAGCGGGGGGTTACCCGGGGAG. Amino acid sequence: CASTTPSGGLPGE. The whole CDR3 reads CASTTPSGGLPGELFF. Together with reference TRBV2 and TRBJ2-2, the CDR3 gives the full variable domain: EPEVTQTPSHQVTQMGQEVILRCVPISNHLYFYWYRQILGQKVEFLVSFYNNEISEKSEIFDDQFSVERPDGSNFTLKIRSTKLEDSAMYFCASTTPSGGLPGELFFGEGSRLTVL.

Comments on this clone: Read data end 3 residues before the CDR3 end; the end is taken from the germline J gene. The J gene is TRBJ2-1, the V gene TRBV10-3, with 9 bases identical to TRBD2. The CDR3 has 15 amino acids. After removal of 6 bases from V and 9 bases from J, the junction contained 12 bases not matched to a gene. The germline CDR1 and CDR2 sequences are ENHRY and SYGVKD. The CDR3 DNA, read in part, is TGTGCCATCAGAGGACTCGCGGGGGGGATGGGTGAG. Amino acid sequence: CAIRGLAGGMGE. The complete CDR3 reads CAIRGLAGGMGEQFF.

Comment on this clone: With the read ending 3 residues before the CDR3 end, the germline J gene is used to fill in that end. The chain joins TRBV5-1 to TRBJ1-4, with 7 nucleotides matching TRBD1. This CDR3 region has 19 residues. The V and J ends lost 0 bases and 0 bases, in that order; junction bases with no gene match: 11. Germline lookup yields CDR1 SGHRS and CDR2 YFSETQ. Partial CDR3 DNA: TGCGCCAGCAGCTTGGACCCGACAGGGTCGGTTACAACTAATGAAAAA. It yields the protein CASSLDPTGSVTTNEK. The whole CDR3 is CASSLDPTGSVTTNEKLFF.

The CDR3 sequence: CASSPTVIHEQFF. Incomplete CDR3 DNA: TGTGCCAGCAGCCCGACTGTCATCCATGAG. The chain couples TRBV5-5 to TRBJ2-1; D remains unclear. The read halts 3 residues ahead of the CDR3 end, with the missing end drawn from the germline J gene. V lost 4 bases, J lost 8 bases, and 13 bases lay in between. The CDR3 has 13 amino acids. Germline-derived CDR1 and CDR2 are SGHKS and YYEKEE (reference sequence).

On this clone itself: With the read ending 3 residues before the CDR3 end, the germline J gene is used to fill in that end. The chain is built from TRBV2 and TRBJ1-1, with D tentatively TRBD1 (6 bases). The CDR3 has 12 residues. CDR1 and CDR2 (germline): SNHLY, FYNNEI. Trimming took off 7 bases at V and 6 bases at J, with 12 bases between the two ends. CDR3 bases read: TGTGCCAGCACTTACAGGGTCTCTGAA. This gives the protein CASTYRVSE. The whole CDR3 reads CASTYRVSEAFF.

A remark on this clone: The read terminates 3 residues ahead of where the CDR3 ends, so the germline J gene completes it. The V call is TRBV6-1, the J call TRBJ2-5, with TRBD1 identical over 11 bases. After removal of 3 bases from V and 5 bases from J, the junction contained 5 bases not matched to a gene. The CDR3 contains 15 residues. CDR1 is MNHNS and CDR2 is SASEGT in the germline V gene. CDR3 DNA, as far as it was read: TGTGCCAGCAGTGACGGGACAGGGGGGTCGGAGACC. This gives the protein CASSDGTGGSET. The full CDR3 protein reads CASSDGTGGSETQYF.

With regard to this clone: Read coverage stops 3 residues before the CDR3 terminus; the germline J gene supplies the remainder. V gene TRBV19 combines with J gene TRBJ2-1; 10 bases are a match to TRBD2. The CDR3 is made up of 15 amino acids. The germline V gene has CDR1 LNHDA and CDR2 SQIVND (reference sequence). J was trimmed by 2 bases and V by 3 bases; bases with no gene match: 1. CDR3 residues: CASSISGGAYNEQFF. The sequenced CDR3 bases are TGTGCCAGTAGTATCAGCGGGGGGGCCTACAATGAG.

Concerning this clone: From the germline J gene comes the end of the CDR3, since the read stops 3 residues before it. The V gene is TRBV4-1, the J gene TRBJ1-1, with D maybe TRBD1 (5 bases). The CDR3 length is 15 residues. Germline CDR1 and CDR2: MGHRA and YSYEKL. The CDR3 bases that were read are TGCGCCAGCAGCCAAGATCGGGGGGGTTTATGGGAA. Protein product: CASSQDRGGLWE. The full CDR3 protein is CASSQDRGGLWEAFF.

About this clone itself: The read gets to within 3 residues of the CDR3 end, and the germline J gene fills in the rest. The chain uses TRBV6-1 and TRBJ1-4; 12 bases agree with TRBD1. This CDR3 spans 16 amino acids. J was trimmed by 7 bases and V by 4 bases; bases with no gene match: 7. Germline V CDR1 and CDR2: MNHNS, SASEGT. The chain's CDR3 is CASSVEPGQGAEKLFF. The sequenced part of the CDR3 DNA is TGTGCCAGCAGTGTCGAGCCGGGACAGGGGGCTGAAAAA.

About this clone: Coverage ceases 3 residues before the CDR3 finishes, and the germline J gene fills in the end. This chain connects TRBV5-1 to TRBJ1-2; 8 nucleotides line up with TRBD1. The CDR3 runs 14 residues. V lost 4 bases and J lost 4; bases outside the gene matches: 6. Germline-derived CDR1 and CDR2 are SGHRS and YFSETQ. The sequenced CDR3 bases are TGCGCCAGCAGCCGCAGGGGGCCTGGCTATGGC. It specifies CASSRRGPGYG. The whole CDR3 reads CASSRRGPGYGYTF.

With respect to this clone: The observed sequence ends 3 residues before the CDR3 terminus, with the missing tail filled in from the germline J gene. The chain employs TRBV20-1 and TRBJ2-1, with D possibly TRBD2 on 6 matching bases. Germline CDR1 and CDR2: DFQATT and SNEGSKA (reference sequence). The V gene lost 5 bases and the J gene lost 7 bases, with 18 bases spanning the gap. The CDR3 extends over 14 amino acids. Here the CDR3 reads CSARRGGGINEQFF. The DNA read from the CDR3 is TGCAGTGCTCGGCGGGGTGGGGGGATAAATGAG.

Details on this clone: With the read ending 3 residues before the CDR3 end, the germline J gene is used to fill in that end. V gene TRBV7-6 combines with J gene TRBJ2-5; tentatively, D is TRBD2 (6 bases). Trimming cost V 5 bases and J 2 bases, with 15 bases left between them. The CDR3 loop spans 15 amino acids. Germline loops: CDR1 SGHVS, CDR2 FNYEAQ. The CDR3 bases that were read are TGTGCCAGCAGCCGTAGCGGTCTTTCACAAGAGACC. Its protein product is CASSRSGLSQET. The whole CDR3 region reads CASSRSGLSQETQYF.